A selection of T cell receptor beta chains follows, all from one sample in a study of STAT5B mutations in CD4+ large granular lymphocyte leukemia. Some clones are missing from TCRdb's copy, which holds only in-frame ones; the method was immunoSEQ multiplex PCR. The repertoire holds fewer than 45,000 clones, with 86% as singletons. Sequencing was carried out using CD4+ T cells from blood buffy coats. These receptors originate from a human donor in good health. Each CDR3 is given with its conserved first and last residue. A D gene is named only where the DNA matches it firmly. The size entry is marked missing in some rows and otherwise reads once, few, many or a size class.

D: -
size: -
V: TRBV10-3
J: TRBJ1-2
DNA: TGTGCCATCAGAAAGGGTCCGACTAACTATGGCTACACCTTC
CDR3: CAIRKGPTNYGYTF

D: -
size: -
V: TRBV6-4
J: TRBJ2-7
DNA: TGTGCCAGCAGTGACTCGAGGATCCACTACGAGCAGTACTTC
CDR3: CASSDSRIHYEQYF

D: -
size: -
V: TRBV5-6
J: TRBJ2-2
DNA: TGTGCCAGCAGCTTGGTCTTTCGAGACACCGGGGAGCTGTTTTTT
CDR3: CASSLVFRDTGELFF

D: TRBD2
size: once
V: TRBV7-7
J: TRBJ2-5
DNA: TGTGCCAGAGACTCAGGGCGGGGGGCCAAGACCCAGTACTTC
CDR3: CARDSGRGAKTQYF

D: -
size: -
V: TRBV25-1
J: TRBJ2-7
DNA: TGTGCCAGCGGGACCGCCAGAGGCGAGCAGTACTTC
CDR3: CASGTARGEQYF

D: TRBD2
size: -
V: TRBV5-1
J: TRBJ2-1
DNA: TGCGCCAGCAGCTTACTTAGCGGGGATTGGGGCAATGAGCAGTTCTTC
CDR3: CASSLLSGDWGNEQFF

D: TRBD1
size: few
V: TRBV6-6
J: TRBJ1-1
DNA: TGTGCCAGCAGTTACCAGGGGACAGCTGAAGCTTTCTTT
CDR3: CASSYQGTAEAFF

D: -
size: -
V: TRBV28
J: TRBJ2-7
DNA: TGTGCCAGCAGTACCCGGACTATTTTCAGAGAGCAGTACTTC
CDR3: CASSTRTIFREQYF

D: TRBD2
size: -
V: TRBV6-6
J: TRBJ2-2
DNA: TGTGCCAGCTGGTTAGCGGGAGGGCCTACCGGGGAGCTGTTTTTT
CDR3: CASWLAGGPTGELFF

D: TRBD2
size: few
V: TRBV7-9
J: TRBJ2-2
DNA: TGTGCCAGCAGCTCCAGATTAGCGGGAGCGGGGGAGCTGTTTTTT
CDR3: CASSSRLAGAGELFF

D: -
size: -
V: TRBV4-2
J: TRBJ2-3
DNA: TGTGCCAGCAGCAAGGGTGACGGCACAGATACGCAGTATTTT
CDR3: CASSKGDGTDTQYF

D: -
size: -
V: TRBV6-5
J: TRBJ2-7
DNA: TGTGCCAGCAGGACAGAGCAGTACTTC
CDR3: CASRTEQYF

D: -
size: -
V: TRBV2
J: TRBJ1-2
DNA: TGTGCCAGCAGCGACTTGACAGCTAACTATGGCTACACCTTC
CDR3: CASSDLTANYGYTF

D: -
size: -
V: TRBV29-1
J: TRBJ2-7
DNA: TGCAGCGTTGAAGAGCAAGGAGGAACCTACGAGCAGTACTTC
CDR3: CSVEEQGGTYEQYF

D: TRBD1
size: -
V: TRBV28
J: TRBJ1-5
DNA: TGTGCCAGCAGTTTGTCCCAGGGGGCGCAGCGGCCCCAGCATTTT
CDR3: CASSLSQGAQRPQHF

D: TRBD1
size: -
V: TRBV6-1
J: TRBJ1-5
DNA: TGTGCCAGCAGTGAAGCGACAGGGGACTTATATAGCAATCAGCCCCAGCATTTT
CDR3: CASSEATGDLYSNQPQHF

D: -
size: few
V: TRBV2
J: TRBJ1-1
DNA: TGTGCCAGCAGTGTAAGGCAGTCCAACACTGAAGCTTTCTTT
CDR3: CASSVRQSNTEAFF

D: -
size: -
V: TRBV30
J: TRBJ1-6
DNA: TGTGCCTGGTGTGGCCAGTATAATTCACCCCTCCACTTT
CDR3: CAWCGQYNSPLHF

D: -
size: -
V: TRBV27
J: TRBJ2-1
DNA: TGTGCCAGCAGTTTACATCGGACCCTCAATGAGCAGTTCTTC
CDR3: CASSLHRTLNEQFF

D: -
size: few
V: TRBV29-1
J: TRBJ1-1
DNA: TGCAGCGTTGAAGACAGGTTGAACACTGAAGCTTTCTTT
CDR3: CSVEDRLNTEAFF

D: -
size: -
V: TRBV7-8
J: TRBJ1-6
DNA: TGTGCCAGCAGCTTAGAATCGGATTCCTCCTATAATTCACCCCTCCACTTT
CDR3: CASSLESDSSYNSPLHF

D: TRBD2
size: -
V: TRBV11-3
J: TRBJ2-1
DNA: TGTGCCAGCAGCTTAGTTCAAGCGGGAGTCTCGTTTGAGCAGTTCTTC
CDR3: CASSLVQAGVSFEQFF

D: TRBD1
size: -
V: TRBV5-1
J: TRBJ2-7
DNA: TGCGCCAGCAGCTTGAAGCAGGGGGACGCCTACGAGCAGTACTTC
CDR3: CASSLKQGDAYEQYF

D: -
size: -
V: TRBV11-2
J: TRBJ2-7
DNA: TGTGCCAGCAGCTTAGAAGGAGCCCAGTACTTC
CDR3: CASSLEGAQYF

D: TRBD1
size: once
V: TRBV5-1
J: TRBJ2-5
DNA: TGCGCCAGCAGCCCCAAAACAGGGGTCTGGGAGACCCAGTACTTC
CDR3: CASSPKTGVWETQYF

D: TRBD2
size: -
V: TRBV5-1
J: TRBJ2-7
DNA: TGCGCCAGCAGCCCTCAAGCGGGAGCTTACGAGCAGTACTTC
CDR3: CASSPQAGAYEQYF

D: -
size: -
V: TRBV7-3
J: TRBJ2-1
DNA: TGTGCCAGCAGCCTCGAGCCCATGGACTACAATGAGCAGTTCTTC
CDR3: CASSLEPMDYNEQFF

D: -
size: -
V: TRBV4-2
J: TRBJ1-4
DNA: TGTGCCAGCAGCCAAGGTCGGGACATTGAAAAACTGTTTTTT
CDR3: CASSQGRDIEKLFF

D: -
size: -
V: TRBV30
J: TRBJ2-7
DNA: TGTGCCTGGAGTGTACCGAGAGGGCCCTACGAGCAGTACTTC
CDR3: CAWSVPRGPYEQYF

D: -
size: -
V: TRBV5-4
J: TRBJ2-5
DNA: TGTGCCACCTTTAGCGGATCCCGACCCAGGGAGACCCAGTACTTC
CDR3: CATFSGSRPRETQYF

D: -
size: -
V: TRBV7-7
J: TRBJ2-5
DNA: TGTGCCAGCAGCTTAGGACAGGTAGAGACCCAGTACTTC
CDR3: CASSLGQVETQYF

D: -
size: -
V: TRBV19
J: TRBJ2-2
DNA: TGTGCCAGTAGGGGCCCAGCGAACACCGGGGAGCTGTTTTTT
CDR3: CASRGPANTGELFF

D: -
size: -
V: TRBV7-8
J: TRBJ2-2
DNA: TGTGCCAGCAGCCCCCTTCGGGTACAGGGCCTAACTTCTAACGCCGGGGAGCTGTTTTTT
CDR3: CASSPLRVQGLTSNAGELFF

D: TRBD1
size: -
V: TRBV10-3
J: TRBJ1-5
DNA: TGTGCCATCAGTGAATCAGGGGGGGACAATCAGCCCCAGCATTTT
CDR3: CAISESGGDNQPQHF

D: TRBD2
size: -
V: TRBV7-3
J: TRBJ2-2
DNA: TGTGCCAGCAGCTTAGGGGACTATTCGGGGGAGCTGTTTTTT
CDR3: CASSLGDYSGELFF

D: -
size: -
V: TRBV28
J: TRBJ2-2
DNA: TGTGCCAGCAGCACCGCATTCGGGGAGCTGTTTTTT
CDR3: CASSTAFGELFF

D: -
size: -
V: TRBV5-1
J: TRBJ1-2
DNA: TGCGCCAGCAGCTTGGTGGGGGATAGCTATGGCTACACCTTC
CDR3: CASSLVGDSYGYTF

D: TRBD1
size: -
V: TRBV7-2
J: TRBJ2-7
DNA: TGTGCCAGCAGCTTTGGGACAGGGCTACCCTACGAGCAGTACTTC
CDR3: CASSFGTGLPYEQYF

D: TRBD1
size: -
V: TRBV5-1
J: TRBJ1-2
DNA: TGCGCCAGCAGCCGCGGGACAGGGGAGAACTATGGCTACACCTTC
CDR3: CASSRGTGENYGYTF

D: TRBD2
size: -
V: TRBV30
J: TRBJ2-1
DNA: TGTGCCTGGAGTAGCGGGAGGGGTTCATACAATGAGCAGTTCTTC
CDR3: CAWSSGRGSYNEQFF

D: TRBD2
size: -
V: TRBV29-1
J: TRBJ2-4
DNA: TGCAGCGCAACCGGACTAGCGGGAGGGCTGGCCAAAAACATTCAGTACTTC
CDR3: CSATGLAGGLAKNIQYF

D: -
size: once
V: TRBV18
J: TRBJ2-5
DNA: TGTGCCAGCTCCCGACAAGAGACCCAGTACTTC
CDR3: CASSRQETQYF

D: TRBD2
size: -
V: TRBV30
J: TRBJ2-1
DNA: TGTGCCTGGAGAAGATGGGGGGGTTCGAACAATGAGCAGTTCTTC
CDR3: CAWRRWGGSNNEQFF

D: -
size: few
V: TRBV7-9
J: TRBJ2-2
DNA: TGTGCCAGCAGCGACCCACGTGGGTCCCCGAACACCGGGGAGCTGTTTTTT
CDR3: CASSDPRGSPNTGELFF

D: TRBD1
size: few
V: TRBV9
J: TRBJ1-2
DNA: TGTGCCAGCAGCGTTCAAGGACAGGGGGCGCGAGTAGGTGGCTACACCTTC
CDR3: CASSVQGQGARVGGYTF

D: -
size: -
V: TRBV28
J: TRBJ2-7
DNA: TGTGCCAGCAGTTCGTGGGACGGCGCCTACGAGCAGTACTTC
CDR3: CASSSWDGAYEQYF

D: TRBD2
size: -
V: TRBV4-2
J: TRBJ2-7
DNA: TGTGCCAGCAGCCAAGCGGGTGCAGCGGGAGTACACTACGAGCAGTACTTC
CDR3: CASSQAGAAGVHYEQYF

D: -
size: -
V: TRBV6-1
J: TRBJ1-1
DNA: TGTGCCAGCATCCTCACCCTGATTGGCGGCACTGAAGCTTTCTTT
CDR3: CASILTLIGGTEAFF

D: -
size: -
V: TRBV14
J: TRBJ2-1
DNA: TGTGCCAGCAGCCAAGGACAGTACCCCCACAATGAGCAGTTCTTC
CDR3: CASSQGQYPHNEQFF

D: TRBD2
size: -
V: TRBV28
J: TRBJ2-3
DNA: TGTGCCAGCAGTATTAGCGGGCGCGGGTATACGCAGTATTTT
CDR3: CASSISGRGYTQYF